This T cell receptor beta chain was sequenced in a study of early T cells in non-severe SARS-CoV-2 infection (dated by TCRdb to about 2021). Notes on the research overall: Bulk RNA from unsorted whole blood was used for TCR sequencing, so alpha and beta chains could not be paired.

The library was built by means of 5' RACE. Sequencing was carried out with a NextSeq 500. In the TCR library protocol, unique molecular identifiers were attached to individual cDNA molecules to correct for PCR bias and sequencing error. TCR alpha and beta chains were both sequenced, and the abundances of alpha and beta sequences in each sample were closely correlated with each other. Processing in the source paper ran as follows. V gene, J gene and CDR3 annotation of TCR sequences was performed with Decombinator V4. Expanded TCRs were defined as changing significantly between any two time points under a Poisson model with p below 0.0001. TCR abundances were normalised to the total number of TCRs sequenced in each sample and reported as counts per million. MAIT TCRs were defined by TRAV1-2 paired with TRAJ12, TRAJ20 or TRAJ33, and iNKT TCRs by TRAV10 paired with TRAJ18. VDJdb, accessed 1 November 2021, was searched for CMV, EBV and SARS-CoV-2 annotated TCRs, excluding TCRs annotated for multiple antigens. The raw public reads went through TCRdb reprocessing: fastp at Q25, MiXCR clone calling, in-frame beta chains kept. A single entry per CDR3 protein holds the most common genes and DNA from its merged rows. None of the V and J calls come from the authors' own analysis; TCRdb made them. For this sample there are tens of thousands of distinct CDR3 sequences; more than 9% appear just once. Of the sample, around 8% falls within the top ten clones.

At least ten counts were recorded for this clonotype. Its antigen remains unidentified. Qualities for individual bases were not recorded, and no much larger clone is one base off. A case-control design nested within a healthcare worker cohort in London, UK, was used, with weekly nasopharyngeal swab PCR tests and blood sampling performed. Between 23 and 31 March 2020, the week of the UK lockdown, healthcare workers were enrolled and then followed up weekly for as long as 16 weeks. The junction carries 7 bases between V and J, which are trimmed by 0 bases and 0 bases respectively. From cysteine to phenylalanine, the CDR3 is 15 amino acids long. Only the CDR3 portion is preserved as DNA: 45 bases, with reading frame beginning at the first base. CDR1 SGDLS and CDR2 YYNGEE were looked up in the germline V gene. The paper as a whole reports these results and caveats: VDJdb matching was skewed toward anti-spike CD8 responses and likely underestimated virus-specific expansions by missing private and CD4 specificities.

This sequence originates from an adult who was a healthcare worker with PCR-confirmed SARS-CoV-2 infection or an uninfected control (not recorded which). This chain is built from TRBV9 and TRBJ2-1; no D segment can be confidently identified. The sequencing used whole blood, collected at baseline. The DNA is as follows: TGTGCCAGCAGCGTAGCGCCTAGCTCCTACAATGAGCAGTTCTTC. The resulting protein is CASSVAPSSYNEQFF.